Given below is one TCR beta chain in context. As yet, its antigen is unknown. V gave up 2 bases and J gave up 3 bases; unmatched junction bases: 7. CDR3 length: 16 residues. Per the germline V gene, CDR1 is KGHSH and CDR2 is LQKENI. Clones were sequenced by immunoSEQ multiplex PCR, and TCRdb holds only the in-frame ones, with some missing. The sample lists approximately 2,800 clones; roughly 69% were seen once. The source of the sample is a study of CD8 T cell repertoires and HIV-1 epitope variants. Study in general: Controls included no peptide, Ebola AY9 epitope, and a CMV, EBV, flu pool. Separate from the cultures, 1M uncultured T cells served as baseline. Enriched T cells were co-cultured with equal autologous T cell-negative cells. Overall study findings and caveats: Of eight to ten antigen-specific beta clonotypes, about 6 appeared to cross-react with escape variants.

The chain recombines TRBV18 with TRBJ1-1, with 9 nucleotides matching TRBD1. The sequenced sample consisted of cultured CD8+ T cells derived from PBMCs. The sequence derives from a male donor with HIV. CDR3 coding DNA: TGTGCCAGCTCACCAGGACAGGGGAATGCTGACACTGAAGCTTTCTTT. Translated: CASSPGQGNADTEAFF.